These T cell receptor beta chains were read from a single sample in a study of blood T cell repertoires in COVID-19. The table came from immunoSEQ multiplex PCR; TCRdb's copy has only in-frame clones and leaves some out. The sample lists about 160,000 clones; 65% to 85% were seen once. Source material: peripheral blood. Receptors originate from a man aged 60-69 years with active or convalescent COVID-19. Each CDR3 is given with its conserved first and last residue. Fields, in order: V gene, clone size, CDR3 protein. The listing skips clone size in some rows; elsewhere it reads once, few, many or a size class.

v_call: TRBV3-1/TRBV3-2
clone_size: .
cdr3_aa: CASSHRGKNTEAFF

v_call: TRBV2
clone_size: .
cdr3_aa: CASSESGREQYF

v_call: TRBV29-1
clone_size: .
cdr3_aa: CSVKRGSYEQYF

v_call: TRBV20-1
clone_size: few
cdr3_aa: CSASIGTSETYEQYF

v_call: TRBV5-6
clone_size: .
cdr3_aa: CASSKGQNYGYTF

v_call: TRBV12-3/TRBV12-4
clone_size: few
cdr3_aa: CASSFAGPQHF

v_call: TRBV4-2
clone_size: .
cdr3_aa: CASSPARRAVTEAFF

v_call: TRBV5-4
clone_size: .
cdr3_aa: CASSRTSGGAGELFF

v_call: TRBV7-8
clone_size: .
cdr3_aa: CASSLVGRGNTGELFF

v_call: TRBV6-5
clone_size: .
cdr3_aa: CASSYGRGAQQFF

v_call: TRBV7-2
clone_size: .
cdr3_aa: CASTNFYEQYF

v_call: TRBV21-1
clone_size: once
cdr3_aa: CASRPNSDSNQPQHF

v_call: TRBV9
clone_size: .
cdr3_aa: CASSVVSRGADTQYF

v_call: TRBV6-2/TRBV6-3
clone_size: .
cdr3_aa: CASSYAERLAHSYNEQFF

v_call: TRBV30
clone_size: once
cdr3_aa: CAWGTGAGELFF

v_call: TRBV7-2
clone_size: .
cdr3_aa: CASSPSLVTGATIYF

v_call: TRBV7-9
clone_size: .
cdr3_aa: CASSLAGSAYNEQFF

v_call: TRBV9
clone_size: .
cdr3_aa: CASSATGQGTTNEKLFF

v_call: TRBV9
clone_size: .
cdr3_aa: CASSPRALGDEQYF

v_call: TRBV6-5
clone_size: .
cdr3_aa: CASRRRQGQPQHF

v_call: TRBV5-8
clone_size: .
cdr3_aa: CASSLETGTLTYGYTF

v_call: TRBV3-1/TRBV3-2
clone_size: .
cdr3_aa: CASSQRGQLFTGELFF

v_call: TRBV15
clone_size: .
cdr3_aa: CATSRGILAEQETQYF

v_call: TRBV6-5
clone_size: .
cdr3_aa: CASRGTGYYGYTF

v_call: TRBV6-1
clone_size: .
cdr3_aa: CASSEFAAGTEAFF

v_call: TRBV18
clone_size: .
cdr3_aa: CASSPGTGGTGELFF

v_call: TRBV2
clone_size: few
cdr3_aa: CASSEAHEQYF

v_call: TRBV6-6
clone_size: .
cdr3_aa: CASSSGAGNTIYF

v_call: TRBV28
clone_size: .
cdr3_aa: CATRRQTQYQETQYF

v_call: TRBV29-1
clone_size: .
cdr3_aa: CSAGENRGAFF

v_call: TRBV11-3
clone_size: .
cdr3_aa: CASSLGLANNEQFF

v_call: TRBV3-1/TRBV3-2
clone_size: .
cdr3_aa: CASSQELAGGNEQFF

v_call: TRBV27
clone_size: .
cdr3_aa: CASSPPGQGWWGYTF

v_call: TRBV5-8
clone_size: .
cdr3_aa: CASWSRFQGDRTEAFF

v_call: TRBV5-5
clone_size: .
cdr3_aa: CASRSTGGAWEQYF

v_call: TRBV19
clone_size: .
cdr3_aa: CASSIYLRDRATEAFF

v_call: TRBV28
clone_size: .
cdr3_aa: CASSATTSGNRETQYF

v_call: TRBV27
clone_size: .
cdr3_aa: CASSLFTGHYEQYF

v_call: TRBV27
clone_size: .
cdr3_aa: CASSPDRVRAGNTIYF

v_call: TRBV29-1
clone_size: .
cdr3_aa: CSVDRLGGDEQFF

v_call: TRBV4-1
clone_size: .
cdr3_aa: CASSPTHLIRDRGRMGYGYTF

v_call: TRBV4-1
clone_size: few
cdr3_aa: CASSHSGIVGDEQYF

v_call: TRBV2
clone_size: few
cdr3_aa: CASSEDRVETQYF

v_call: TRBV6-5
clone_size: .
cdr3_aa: CASSWEGLRGYTF

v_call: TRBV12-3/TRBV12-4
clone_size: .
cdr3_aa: CASMRVDGYTF

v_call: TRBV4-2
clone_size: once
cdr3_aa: CASSQGIGTSGVGNEQFF

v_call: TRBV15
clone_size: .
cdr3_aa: CATSRTVEQFF

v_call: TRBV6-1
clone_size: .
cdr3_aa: CAKTLAGETDTQYF

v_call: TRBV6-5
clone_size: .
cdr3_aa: CASRPGAANQPQHF

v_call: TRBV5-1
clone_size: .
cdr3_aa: CASSLVIGEQFF

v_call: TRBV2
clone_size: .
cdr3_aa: CASSEQEPGGYTF

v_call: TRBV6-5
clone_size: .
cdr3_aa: CASRLNSEQFF

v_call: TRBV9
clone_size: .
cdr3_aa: CASSVTPTGETQYF

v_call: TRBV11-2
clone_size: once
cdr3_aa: CASTLASGSRGETQYF

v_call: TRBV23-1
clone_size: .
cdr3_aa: CASSPLRAGGNEQFF

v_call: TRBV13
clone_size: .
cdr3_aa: CASSLDSSGAGQYF

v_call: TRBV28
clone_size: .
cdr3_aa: CASGGQGYEQYF